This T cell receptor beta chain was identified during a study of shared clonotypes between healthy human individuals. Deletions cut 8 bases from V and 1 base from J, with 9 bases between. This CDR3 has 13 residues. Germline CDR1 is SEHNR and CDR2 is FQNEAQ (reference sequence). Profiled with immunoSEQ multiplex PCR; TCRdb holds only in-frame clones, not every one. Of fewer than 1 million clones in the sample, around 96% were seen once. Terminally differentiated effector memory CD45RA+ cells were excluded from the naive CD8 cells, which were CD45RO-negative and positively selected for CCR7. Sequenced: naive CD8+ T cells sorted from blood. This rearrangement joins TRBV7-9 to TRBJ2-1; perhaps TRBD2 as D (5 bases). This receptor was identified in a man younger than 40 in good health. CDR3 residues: CASPGISYNEQFF. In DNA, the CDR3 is TGTGCCAGCCCCGGGATATCCTACAATGAGCAGTTCTTC.